This T cell receptor (beta chain) was profiled in a study of blood T cell repertoires in COVID-19 (dated by TCRdb to between 2020 and 2021). Study-level background: The collaborator samples originated in the United States, Italy and Spain and spanned the acute and convalescent phases of COVID-19. The material from the prospective study consisted of cDNA or gDNA derived from T cells, B-cell-depleted T cells, or PBMCs. Deeply sampled blood TCRbeta repertoires from subjects exposed to, actively infected with, or recovered from COVID-19 were included in the dataset. The repertoires were released in a freely available public database intended as a resource for research on the immune response to SARS-CoV-2. The samples were drawn from the first 160 participants of the ongoing ImmuneRACE study and from over a thousand subjects provided by 6 global collaborators. The sample metadata nearly always contained a de-identified subject ID, COVID-19 status, age in years and sex. Where available, HLA class I and class II types were obtained from metadata supplied by the sample provider rather than from assay-based typing.

General findings and caveats noted by the study authors: The amount of clinical and demographic metadata varied by source and participant and was provided uncurated.

This clone came up once. The clone's antigen remains unknown. No base-level quality is on record; no much larger clone is a single base apart. Each collaborating institution followed its own protocols to collect whole blood in K2EDTA tubes. For TCRbeta analysis, collaborator samples were shipped as frozen whole blood, as isolated PBMCs, or as DNA extracted from either sample type. CDR3 length: 16 amino acids, cysteine to phenylalanine. The entry retains the CDR3 DNA only, 48 bases that are in frame from base 1. The junction shows trimming of 0 bases on V and 3 bases on J, plus 15 bases between the germline ends. Looking up the germline V gene (reference sequence) yields CDR1 LGHDT and CDR2 YNNKEL. TCRbeta CDR3 regions were amplified from genomic DNA using the immunoSEQ Assay, a bias-controlled multiplex PCR. The authors processed their data as follows. Within the assay, amplification of reference gene primers was used to estimate how many nucleated cells each sample contained. Sequence reads were collapsed and filtered to measure the absolute abundance of every unique TCRbeta CDR3 rearrangement. For each sample, productive Simpson clonality was calculated as the square root of Simpson's diversity index across productive rearrangements. TCRdb holds this immuneACCESS table with in-frame rearrangements only. Some clones are missing; in checked studies, unresolved V genes explain under half, and the rest has no known cause. The D gene and trimming were derived from the DNA, and the V and J assignments and clone size from that table. In all, the sample holds about 140,000 clones, and approximately 82% of those were seen once. Around 1.4% of the sample is in the top ten clones.

The V and J segments used are TRBV3-1 (or the pseudogene TRBV3-2) and TRBJ2-7; matching of 7 bases hints at TRBD2 as the D gene. The sequence was obtained from a human donor in a cohort sampled during active COVID-19. The sequenced sample was peripheral blood. CDR3 protein: CASSQDLEGGVYEQYF. The nucleotide sequence reads TGTGCCAGCAGCCAAGATCTCGAGGGGGGGGTCTACGAGCAGTACTTC.